This is a list of T cell receptor beta chains from one sample in a study of Ad26.COV2.S vaccination and SARS-CoV-2 variants. Assay: immunoSEQ multiplex PCR; the TCRdb copy retains only in-frame clones and omits some. The repertoire holds about 320,000 clones, with just under 85% as singletons. Specimen: peripheral blood, collected in a trial of Ad26.COV2.S vaccine versus placebo. The receptors were gathered from a person aged 18-60 years who received the Ad26.COV2.S COVID-19 vaccine or a placebo. Each CDR3 is given with its conserved first and last residue. The order of the fields is D gene, V gene, clone size, J gene, CDR3 DNA, CDR3 protein. D genes are given only for firm matches. The size of a clone is reported for some rows only, either as once, few or many, or as a class for expanded clones.

D gene: TRBD1; V gene: TRBV24-1; clone size: NA; J gene: TRBJ2-7; CDR3 DNA: TGTGCCACCAGTGACAAGGGACAGGGAAAACGGCAGTACTTC; CDR3 protein: CATSDKGQGKRQYF
D gene: TRBD1; V gene: TRBV5-1; clone size: NA; J gene: TRBJ2-7; CDR3 DNA: TGCGCCAGCAGCTTGGCCTCCGGGACAGGGATCTTTCTCTACGAGCAGTACTTC; CDR3 protein: CASSLASGTGIFLYEQYF
D gene: NA; V gene: TRBV12-5; clone size: NA; J gene: TRBJ1-2; CDR3 DNA: TGTGCTAGTGGTTCAGGGACTGACTATGGCTACACCTTC; CDR3 protein: CASGSGTDYGYTF
D gene: NA; V gene: TRBV6-1; clone size: NA; J gene: TRBJ2-1; CDR3 DNA: TGTGCCAGCAGTGAAGCGGGCTCTTCCTACAATGAGCAGTTCTTC; CDR3 protein: CASSEAGSSYNEQFF
D gene: NA; V gene: TRBV7-2; clone size: NA; J gene: TRBJ1-5; CDR3 DNA: TGTGCCAGCAGCTCCCGGGCGGGGGGCTCATATAGCAATCAGCCCCAGCATTTT; CDR3 protein: CASSSRAGGSYSNQPQHF
D gene: NA; V gene: TRBV30; clone size: NA; J gene: TRBJ1-5; CDR3 DNA: TGTGCCTGGAGTGTACGCTCGGGACAGCCCCAGCATTTT; CDR3 protein: CAWSVRSGQPQHF
D gene: NA; V gene: TRBV5-5; clone size: NA; J gene: TRBJ1-1; CDR3 DNA: TGTGCCAGCAGCTTGGGTGCTGGAGGGGAAGCTTTCTTT; CDR3 protein: CASSLGAGGEAFF
D gene: NA; V gene: TRBV25-1; clone size: NA; J gene: TRBJ2-3; CDR3 DNA: TGTGCCAGCAGTGTTGTAGGGGCCACAGATACGCAGTATTTT; CDR3 protein: CASSVVGATDTQYF
D gene: NA; V gene: TRBV20-1; clone size: once; J gene: TRBJ1-1; CDR3 DNA: TGCAGTGCTAGTAGGCCGGGCACTGAAGCTTTCTTT; CDR3 protein: CSASRPGTEAFF
D gene: TRBD1; V gene: TRBV30; clone size: NA; J gene: TRBJ2-1; CDR3 DNA: TGTGCCTGGGAACAGGGGGCAAACTACAATGAGCAGTTCTTC; CDR3 protein: CAWEQGANYNEQFF
D gene: NA; V gene: TRBV6-5; clone size: once; J gene: TRBJ2-3; CDR3 DNA: TGTGCCAGCAATCCAGGAACTAGCACAGATACGCAGTATTTT; CDR3 protein: CASNPGTSTDTQYF
D gene: NA; V gene: TRBV4-2; clone size: NA; J gene: TRBJ2-5; CDR3 DNA: TGTGCCAGCAGCCAAGATTGGAGGGTTTCAGAGACCCAGTACTTC; CDR3 protein: CASSQDWRVSETQYF
D gene: NA; V gene: TRBV28; clone size: NA; J gene: TRBJ1-5; CDR3 DNA: TGTGCCAGCAGTTTACTCGGGGGCCCGGCCCAAGGGAATCAGCCCCAGCATTTT; CDR3 protein: CASSLLGGPAQGNQPQHF
D gene: TRBD1; V gene: TRBV2; clone size: NA; J gene: TRBJ2-2; CDR3 DNA: TGTGCCAGCATTGGGACAGGGGGAACCGGGGAGCTGTTTTTT; CDR3 protein: CASIGTGGTGELFF
D gene: NA; V gene: TRBV6-5; clone size: NA; J gene: TRBJ2-7; CDR3 DNA: TGTGCCAGCAGGCGCGACTACGAGCAGTACTTC; CDR3 protein: CASRRDYEQYF
D gene: NA; V gene: TRBV28; clone size: once; J gene: TRBJ1-5; CDR3 DNA: TGTGCCAGCAGGAGTACGGGGAAGTATGGCAATCAGCCCCAGCATTTT; CDR3 protein: CASRSTGKYGNQPQHF
D gene: NA; V gene: TRBV5-8; clone size: NA; J gene: TRBJ1-2; CDR3 DNA: TGTGCCAGCAGCTCTCGGGACCGGCTATATGGCTACACCTTC; CDR3 protein: CASSSRDRLYGYTF
D gene: NA; V gene: TRBV11-2; clone size: few; J gene: TRBJ1-3; CDR3 DNA: TGTGCCAGCAGCTCCCCTGCGAACACCATATATTTT; CDR3 protein: CASSSPANTIYF
D gene: NA; V gene: TRBV28; clone size: NA; J gene: TRBJ1-1; CDR3 DNA: TGTGCCAGCACCTGGGGGGGGAGAGCTGAAGCTTTCTTT; CDR3 protein: CASTWGGRAEAFF
D gene: TRBD1; V gene: TRBV5-8; clone size: NA; J gene: TRBJ2-1; CDR3 DNA: TGTGCCAGCAGCTTGGGACTCAGGGGGTACAATGAGCAGTTCTTC; CDR3 protein: CASSLGLRGYNEQFF
D gene: TRBD1; V gene: TRBV5-1; clone size: few; J gene: TRBJ1-6; CDR3 DNA: TGCGCCAGCAAAGGGGGACAGGGGCCTTCTTCACCCCTCCACTTT; CDR3 protein: CASKGGQGPSSPLHF
D gene: NA; V gene: TRBV7-3; clone size: NA; J gene: TRBJ2-5; CDR3 DNA: TGTGCCAGCAGCTTAAGCCCCGGCCGACAGGAGACCCAGTACTTC; CDR3 protein: CASSLSPGRQETQYF
D gene: NA; V gene: TRBV5-4; clone size: NA; J gene: TRBJ2-1; CDR3 DNA: TGTGCCAGCAGCGTAGGGAAGGGGACTTACAATGAGCAGTTCTTC; CDR3 protein: CASSVGKGTYNEQFF
D gene: NA; V gene: TRBV6-2/TRBV6-3; clone size: NA; J gene: TRBJ2-5; CDR3 DNA: TGTGCCAGCAGTTATCCCCAGGGGGGTGGCGAGACCCAGTACTTC; CDR3 protein: CASSYPQGGGETQYF
D gene: TRBD1; V gene: TRBV7-9; clone size: NA; J gene: TRBJ2-5; CDR3 DNA: TGTGCCAGCAGCCCCCCCGGGACAGGGGGCGCAGAGACCCAGTACTTC; CDR3 protein: CASSPPGTGGAETQYF
D gene: TRBD1; V gene: TRBV29-1; clone size: NA; J gene: TRBJ1-2; CDR3 DNA: TGCAGCGTTGGGGACAGCTCCAACTATGGCTACACCTTC; CDR3 protein: CSVGDSSNYGYTF
D gene: NA; V gene: TRBV14; clone size: NA; J gene: TRBJ2-6; CDR3 DNA: TGTGCCAGCAGCCAAGATGGTGAGGGAGGCGCTTACTCTGGGGCCAACGTCCTGACTTTC; CDR3 protein: CASSQDGEGGAYSGANVLTF
D gene: NA; V gene: TRBV7-2; clone size: NA; J gene: TRBJ1-1; CDR3 DNA: TGTGCCAGCAGCTTAGATAGGGGATGGACTGAAGCTTTCTTT; CDR3 protein: CASSLDRGWTEAFF
D gene: TRBD2; V gene: TRBV6-4; clone size: few; J gene: TRBJ2-1; CDR3 DNA: TGTGCCAGCAGCCAGCGGGGGGCCAGCTCCTACAATGAGCAGTTCTTC; CDR3 protein: CASSQRGASSYNEQFF
D gene: NA; V gene: TRBV12-3/TRBV12-4; clone size: NA; J gene: TRBJ2-1; CDR3 DNA: TGTGCCAGCAGTTTAGTAGAGCAGTTCTTC; CDR3 protein: CASSLVEQFF
D gene: NA; V gene: TRBV5-1; clone size: once; J gene: TRBJ2-1; CDR3 DNA: TGCGCCAGCAGCTTCCTAGGGGGTCTCAAGTTCTTC; CDR3 protein: CASSFLGGLKFF
D gene: NA; V gene: TRBV10-3; clone size: NA; J gene: TRBJ2-2; CDR3 DNA: TGTGCCATCAGACAGTCGAGCGACACCGGGGAGCTGTTTTTT; CDR3 protein: CAIRQSSDTGELFF
D gene: NA; V gene: TRBV11-2; clone size: few; J gene: TRBJ1-2; CDR3 DNA: TGTGCCAGCAGCTCTATAGGGGGGGGCCCGACCGTAAACTATGGCTACACCTTC; CDR3 protein: CASSSIGGGPTVNYGYTF
D gene: TRBD1; V gene: TRBV6-5; clone size: NA; J gene: TRBJ1-1; CDR3 DNA: TGTGCCAGCAGGCGGGACAGGGGAAGCACTGAAGCTTTCTTT; CDR3 protein: CASRRDRGSTEAFF
D gene: NA; V gene: TRBV6-5; clone size: NA; J gene: TRBJ1-2; CDR3 DNA: TGTGCCAGCAGTTCAGGTGCGGACTATGGCTACACCTTC; CDR3 protein: CASSSGADYGYTF
D gene: NA; V gene: TRBV11-1; clone size: NA; J gene: TRBJ1-6; CDR3 DNA: TGTGCCAGCAGCTTAGCAGAAGGGGGTAATTCACCCCTCCACTTT; CDR3 protein: CASSLAEGGNSPLHF
D gene: TRBD1; V gene: TRBV2; clone size: NA; J gene: TRBJ2-7; CDR3 DNA: TGTGCCAGCAGTGACGGGGACAGGAGCTACGAGCAGTACTTC; CDR3 protein: CASSDGDRSYEQYF
D gene: TRBD1; V gene: TRBV19; clone size: NA; J gene: TRBJ1-2; CDR3 DNA: TGTGCCAGTACCAGGGACAGGGACAACTATGGCTACACCTTC; CDR3 protein: CASTRDRDNYGYTF
D gene: TRBD1; V gene: TRBV7-8; clone size: NA; J gene: TRBJ2-7; CDR3 DNA: TGTGCCAGCAGCTTGGGACAGGATATCTCCTACGAGCAGTACTTC; CDR3 protein: CASSLGQDISYEQYF
D gene: NA; V gene: TRBV5-1; clone size: NA; J gene: TRBJ1-5; CDR3 DNA: TGCGCCAGCAGCTCGGTAGGGGGAGTGGGTCAGCCCCAGCATTTT; CDR3 protein: CASSSVGGVGQPQHF
D gene: NA; V gene: TRBV7-8; clone size: NA; J gene: TRBJ2-2; CDR3 DNA: TGTGCCAGCAGCTCACTGCAGGGATATACCGGGGAGCTGTTTTTT; CDR3 protein: CASSSLQGYTGELFF
D gene: NA; V gene: TRBV28; clone size: few; J gene: TRBJ1-4; CDR3 DNA: TGTGCCAGCAGTTTCCCAGGGACCGAAAAACTGTTTTTT; CDR3 protein: CASSFPGTEKLFF
D gene: TRBD2; V gene: TRBV4-2; clone size: many; J gene: TRBJ2-5; CDR3 DNA: TGTGCCAGCAGCCAAGAGGGTAATCGGGCGGGGGGCCAGGAGACCCAGTACTTC; CDR3 protein: CASSQEGNRAGGQETQYF
D gene: NA; V gene: TRBV18; clone size: NA; J gene: TRBJ2-5; CDR3 DNA: TGTGCCAGCTCACCACAACGGGGGCGCCAAGAGACCCAGTACTTC; CDR3 protein: CASSPQRGRQETQYF
D gene: NA; V gene: TRBV28; clone size: once; J gene: TRBJ2-4; CDR3 DNA: TGTGCCAGCAGTTGGGCGGGGGCCAAAAACATTCAGTACTTC; CDR3 protein: CASSWAGAKNIQYF
D gene: NA; V gene: TRBV7-9; clone size: NA; J gene: TRBJ1-1; CDR3 DNA: TGTGCCAGCAGCTACAACGGGATGAACACTGAAGCTTTCTTT; CDR3 protein: CASSYNGMNTEAFF
D gene: NA; V gene: TRBV3-1/TRBV3-2; clone size: NA; J gene: TRBJ1-2; CDR3 DNA: TGTGCCAGCAGCCTAGGGGGTGATTACTATGGCTACACCTTC; CDR3 protein: CASSLGGDYYGYTF
D gene: NA; V gene: TRBV18; clone size: NA; J gene: TRBJ1-3; CDR3 DNA: TGTGCCAGCTCGGCTTGGGATCGAAACACCATATATTTT; CDR3 protein: CASSAWDRNTIYF
D gene: NA; V gene: TRBV28; clone size: once; J gene: TRBJ1-2; CDR3 DNA: TGTGCCAGCGTCCCCCTACAGTGGAACTATGGCTACACCTTC; CDR3 protein: CASVPLQWNYGYTF
D gene: NA; V gene: TRBV5-4; clone size: NA; J gene: TRBJ1-2; CDR3 DNA: TGTGCCAGCACCCCTTCCCGGGTCCTCGGAGGCTACACCTTC; CDR3 protein: CASTPSRVLGGYTF